Presented here are 24 T cell receptor beta chains from one specimen sequenced in a study of blood T cell repertoires in COVID-19. TCRdb's copy holds only in-frame clones and misses some; the assay was immunoSEQ multiplex PCR. This sample yields about 97,000 clones, of which around 87% are seen a single time; just over 15% belongs to the top ten. Source material: peripheral blood. The receptors here all came from a human donor in a cohort sampled during active COVID-19.

This chain links TRBV4-1 with TRBJ1-5; perhaps TRBD1 as D (6 bases). This CDR3 has 17 amino acids. V shed 1 base and J shed 1 base, with 14 bases lying between them. Germline CDR1 reads MGHRA; CDR2 reads YSYEKL. The CDR3 loop reads CASSQVGGRGSNQPQHF. CDR3 DNA sequence: TGCGCCAGCAGCCAAGTGGGGGGGCGGGGAAGCAATCAGCCCCAGCATTTT.

This clone was counted a few times. The chain joins TRBV20-1 to TRBJ2-3; possible D gene TRBD2, 5 bases. Trimming pared 6 bases from V and 4 bases from J, leaving 8 bases between. Germline V lookup: CDR1 DFQATT, CDR2 SNEGSKA (reference sequence). The CDR3 runs to 11 residues. The CDR3 DNA reads TGCAGTGCGGGGAGTGCAGATACGCAGTATTTT. It codes for CSAGSADTQYF.

This sequence joins TRBV7-9 and TRBJ1-1; no clear D gene. The CDR3 is made up of 12 amino acids. Between the trimmed V and J ends, which lost 2 bases and 6 bases, there was a span of 7 bases. Germline CDR1 and CDR2: SEHNR and FQNEAQ (reference sequence). The CDR3 DNA sequence: TGTGCCAGCAGCTTAACCGGTGCTGAAGCTTTCTTT. Translating it yields CASSLTGAEAFF.

The rearrangement joins TRBV9 to TRBJ1-4; D may be TRBD1 (5 bases). The germline V gene encodes CDR1 SGDLS and CDR2 YYNGEE. Trimming removed 6 bases at V and 7 bases at J, with 19 bases between. CDR3 length: 15 residues. The CDR3: CASNTGGRGPEKLFF. CDR3 coding DNA: TGTGCCAGCAACACCGGGGGACGTGGTCCTGAAAAACTGTTTTTT.

This clone was picked up one time. This chain links TRBV6-6 with TRBJ2-5; TRBD2 aligns across 9 bases. Germline trimming cut 0 bases from V and 4 bases from J; bases unmatched to any gene: 3. CDR1 MNHNY and CDR2 SVGAGI come from the germline V gene (reference sequence). This CDR3 region has 15 residues. As DNA, the CDR3 is TGTGCCAGCAGTTACTCGACACTAGCGGGAGAGACCCAGTACTTC. Its translation: CASSYSTLAGETQYF.

This clone was observed a few times. V gene TRBV7-6 combines with J gene TRBJ2-2; D call uncertain. Trimming removed 5 bases at V and 1 base at J, with 11 bases between. The CDR3 runs to 15 residues. Germline V gives CDR1 SGHVS, CDR2 FNYEAQ. In DNA form, the CDR3 reads TGTGCCAGCAGCCTCGATTTGAGGAACACCGGGGAGCTGTTTTTT. Translated: CASSLDLRNTGELFF.

CDR3 DNA sequence: TGCGCCAGCAGCTCGGGACAGGGGGCTTATACGCAGTATTTT. As protein: CASSSGQGAYTQYF. The chain uses TRBV5-1 and TRBJ2-3, with 12 positions matching TRBD1. The CDR3 totals 14 residues. V dropped 3 bases and J dropped 7; count of bases not matched to a gene: 3. Per germline, CDR1 SGHRS and CDR2 YFSETQ.

This chain connects TRBV6-5 to TRBJ2-7, with 8 positions matching TRBD2. V trimming: 0 bases; J trimming: 3 bases; junction bases outside the gene matches: 7. This CDR3 contains 16 residues. Germline V CDR1 and CDR2: MNHEY, SVGAGI. CDR3 coding DNA: TGTGCCAGCAGTTACTCGACTAGCGAGGATAACTACGAGCAGTACTTC. This codes for CASSYSTSEDNYEQYF.

This chain uses TRBV7-6 with TRBJ1-2, with a tentative D call TRBD1 (6 bases). The ends were cut back, 1 base at V and 2 bases at J, with 8 bases in the middle. CDR3 length: 14 residues. Germline CDR1 reads SGHVS; CDR2 reads FNYEAQ. CDR3 amino acids: CASSLGTENYGYTF. DNA for the CDR3: TGTGCCAGCAGCTTAGGGACAGAAAACTATGGCTACACCTTC.

The chain links TRBV30 to TRBJ2-5; TRBD1 might be the D (5 bases). CDR1 is GTSNPN and CDR2 is SVGIG in the germline V gene (reference sequence). Trimming took 5 bases from V and 1 from J, leaving 8 bases between them. The CDR3 spans 12 residues. For the CDR3, the DNA is TGTGCCTGGGACAGAAGCCAAGAGACCCAGTACTTC. Translated, it gives CAWDRSQETQYF.

V usage is TRBV6-5 and J usage is TRBJ1-5; no clear D. V was clipped by 4 bases and J by 2 bases, with 12 bases between them. This CDR3 spans 15 amino acids. Germline loops: CDR1 MNHEY, CDR2 SVGAGI. The CDR3 DNA sequence: TGTGCCAGCAGTTTTTCGGGATTGGGCAATCAGCCCCAGCATTTT. Protein sequence: CASSFSGLGNQPQHF.

This clone occurred a few times. The chain uses TRBV19 and TRBJ1-6, with TRBD1 matching 8 bases. Trimming took 3 bases from V and 8 from J; bases not matched to a gene: 6. The V gene's germline CDR1 is LNHDA and CDR2 SQIVND (reference sequence). There are 15 residues in the CDR3. The chain's CDR3 is CASSIPDRGYSPLHF. The CDR3 coding sequence is TGTGCCAGTAGTATCCCTGACAGGGGTTATTCACCCCTCCACTTT. Full variable domain (rest looked up from reference TRBV19 and TRBJ1-6): DGGITQSPKYLFRKEGQNVTLSCEQNLNHDAMYWYRQDPGQGLRLIYYSQIVNDFQKGDIAEGYSVSREKKESFPLTVTSAQKNPTAFYLCASSIPDRGYSPLHFGNGTRLTVT.

This sequence joins TRBV13 and TRBJ2-7; TRBD2 agrees at 11 bases. CDR1 PRHDT and CDR2 FYEKMQ come from the germline V gene (reference sequence). Trimming cost V 1 base and J 5 bases; bases outside gene matches: 7. This CDR3 is built from 16 residues. The CDR3: CASSLVLAGGPNEQYF. For the CDR3, the DNA is TGTGCCAGCAGCTTAGTCCTAGCGGGAGGACCTAACGAGCAGTACTTC.

The chain employs TRBV9 and TRBJ2-1, with TRBD2 matching over 11 bases. The V and J ends lost 3 bases and 3 bases, in that order; junction bases with no gene match: 2. Germline CDR1 reads SGDLS; CDR2 reads YYNGEE. The CDR3 sequence is 15 residues long. CDR3: CASSAGLAGYNEQFF. The CDR3 DNA is TGTGCCAGCAGCGCCGGACTAGCGGGCTACAATGAGCAGTTCTTC.

The chain is built from TRBV5-6 and TRBJ2-5; 7 bases fit TRBD1. Germline V lookup: CDR1 SGHDT, CDR2 YYEEEE. Trimming cost V 4 bases and J 1 base; bases outside gene matches: 4. This CDR3 has 14 amino acids. In nucleotides, the CDR3 is TGTGCCAGCAGCGCACGGGACAGCCAAGAGACCCAGTACTTC. Protein sequence: CASSARDSQETQYF.

This sequence joins TRBV29-1 and TRBJ2-3; TRBD2 aligns across 7 bases. Germline loops: CDR1 SQVTM, CDR2 ANQGSEA. Trimming removed 3 bases from V and 3 bases from J; junction bases left unmatched: 3. This CDR3 is built from 13 residues. The CDR3 DNA is TGCAGCGTTGAGGGCGGGGGAACAGATACGCAGTATTTT. This gives the protein CSVEGGGTDTQYF.

The gene calls are TRBV3-1 (or the pseudogene TRBV3-2) and TRBJ2-3; D not certain. CDR3 length equals 14 residues. The germline V gene encodes CDR1 LGHDT and CDR2 YNNKEL (reference sequence). V was trimmed by 3 bases and J by 5 bases, leaving 12 bases between them. CDR3 sequence (DNA): TGTGCCAGCAGCCATTTCCCTCCGGTAGATACGCAGTATTTT. It is translated as CASSHFPPVDTQYF.

This clone was picked up one time. The chain uses TRBV7-9 and TRBJ1-4, with a tentative D call TRBD1 (6 bases). Trimming took 2 bases from V and 4 from J, leaving 14 bases between them. The CDR3 is 16 residues long. From germline, CDR1 is SEHNR and CDR2 FQNEAQ (reference sequence). For the CDR3, the DNA is TGTGCCAGCAGCTTATTTCAGGGGCTAAGTAATGAAAAACTGTTTTTT. This translates into CASSLFQGLSNEKLFF.

This chain joins TRBV15 and TRBJ2-7, with 11 bases identical to TRBD2. Germline-derived CDR1 and CDR2 are LNHNV and YYDKDF (reference sequence). The CDR3 is 15 amino acids. Trimming took 5 bases from V and 4 from J; bases not matched to a gene: 7. The CDR3 coding sequence is TGTGCCACCAGCGGGGGACTAGCGGAGCGTTACGAGCAGTACTTC. This encodes CATSGGLAERYEQYF.

The CDR3 bases are TGTGCCAGCAGCGCAGCCAGGGGCGCCGCCCAGTCCTACGAGCAGTACTTC. This gives the protein CASSAARGAAQSYEQYF. V is TRBV3-1 (or the pseudogene TRBV3-2) and J is TRBJ2-7, with D perhaps TRBD1 (6 bases). The CDR3 is made up of 17 amino acids. The V end was cut by 5 bases, the J end by 1 base, with 21 bases between. Germline CDR1 is LGHDT and CDR2 is YNNKEL (reference sequence).

The chain uses TRBV20-1 and TRBJ1-5; no definite D call. The CDR3 sequence is 13 residues long. Germline V gene lookup returns CDR1 DFQATT and CDR2 SNEGSKA (reference sequence). Trimming took 3 bases from V and 8 from J, leaving 14 bases between them. The CDR3: CSASQAADEPQHF. DNA of the CDR3: TGCAGTGCTAGTCAGGCAGCGGATGAGCCCCAGCATTTT.

J is TRBJ1-3 and V is TRBV3-1 (or the pseudogene TRBV3-2); no definite D call. Germline V lookup: CDR1 LGHDT, CDR2 YNNKEL (reference sequence). The germline V and J ends were trimmed by 1 base and 3 bases, with 10 bases remaining between them. The CDR3 is 15 residues long. In nucleotides, the CDR3 is TGTGCCAGCAGCCAAGGCCCTGGAGATGGAAACACCATATATTTT. Amino acid sequence: CASSQGPGDGNTIYF.

The gene calls are TRBV5-1 and TRBJ2-2; 9 nucleotides align to TRBD1. Trimming cost V 0 bases and J 2 bases; bases outside gene matches: 2. CDR3 length equals 16 residues. Germline values: CDR1 SGHRS, CDR2 YFSETQ. The CDR3 region has the DNA TGCGCCAGCAGCTTGGTGGACAGGGGAAACACCGGGGAGCTGTTTTTT. It translates to CASSLVDRGNTGELFF. Combining the CDR3 with reference TRBV5-1 and TRBJ2-2 gives the whole variable domain KAGVTQTPRYLIKTRGQQVTLSCSPISGHRSVSWYQQTPGQGLQFLFEYFSETQRNKGNFPGRFSGRQFSNSRSEMNVSTLELGDSALYLCASSLVDRGNTGELFFGEGSRLTVL.

The chain joins TRBV9 to TRBJ2-3; D unclear. Trimming removed 0 bases from V and 6 bases from J, with 8 bases in between. The V gene's germline CDR1 is SGDLS and CDR2 YYNGEE. CDR3 size: 13 residues. The CDR3 coding sequence is TGTGCCAGCAGCGTAGCTATCCGGGATACGCAGTATTTT. Protein: CASSVAIRDTQYF.